The clone carrying this T cell receptor beta chain was counted between two and nine times. The authors ran a second PCR of 7 to 11 cycles using a sample-barcoded 5' primer and a J-beta primer mix. TCRdb reprocessed the 5' RACE reads via MiXCR and lists one record per CDR3 protein. The table shows approximately 1.5 million distinct CDR3 sequences, with approximately 43% occurring only once. J was trimmed by 5 bases and V by 5 bases; bases with no gene match: 8. The V gene's germline CDR1 is DFQATT and CDR2 SNEGSKA (reference sequence). There are 14 residues in the CDR3. This sample is drawn from a study of blood T cells in healthy people across ages.

The sequence was collected from a woman between 18 and 30 years old in good health. The V call is TRBV20-1, the J call TRBJ2-5; 10 bases are shared with TRBD2. Sequencing was done on a sample of blood. CDR3 DNA: TGCAGTGCTGGAATACTAGCGGGACGGGAGACCCAGTACTTC. This gives the protein CSAGILAGRETQYF.